This T cell receptor (beta chain) was identified during a study of T cell changes during pregnancy in multiple sclerosis. Clones were read by immunoSEQ multiplex PCR, and TCRdb kept only the in-frame ones, dropping some. The table includes tens of thousands of clones, 94% detected once. The germline gives CDR1 MNHNY, CDR2 SVGAGI (reference sequence). The trim removed 8 bases at V and 5 bases at J, leaving 13 bases unmatched. The CDR3 length is 16 residues. This receptor was identified in a female donor with multiple sclerosis, enrolled in a pregnancy study. The specimen was CD8+ T cells from peripheral blood mononuclear cells, collected in the first trimester of pregnancy. The V and J genes are TRBV6-6 and TRBJ2-2, with 8 nucleotides matching TRBD1. The CDR3 here is CASEPGQGQETGELFF. In DNA, the CDR3 is TGTGCCAGCGAACCCGGACAGGGCCAGGAGACCGGGGAGCTGTTTTTT.